A selection of T cell receptor beta chains follows, all from one sample in a study of shared clonotypes between healthy human individuals. Sequencing was performed with immunoSEQ multiplex PCR; in TCRdb, only in-frame clones are kept and a portion is missing. In the table there are roughly 2.5 million clones, approximately 94% of which are singletons. Sequenced: naive CD4+ T cells sorted from blood. The receptors shown here come from a man aged 18 to 35 in good health. Both conserved end residues are part of each CDR3. The D gene is left open where the match is weak.

TRBV7-8,-,TRBJ1-4,CASSPRQLDTNEKLFF
TRBV19,-,TRBJ1-5,CASSLRTEISNQPQHF
TRBV27,-,TRBJ1-2,CASSPTRGIYGYTF
TRBV5-1,-,TRBJ2-3,CASSLGGLGLRTDTQYF
TRBV28,-,TRBJ1-3,CASSSTAKPGNTIYF
TRBV7-8,TRBD2,TRBJ2-2,CASSLSWLAGVTNTGELFF
TRBV30,-,TRBJ1-6,CAHGSGVSPLHF
TRBV6-5,-,TRBJ2-3,CASIPSRTHTDTQYF
TRBV30,-,TRBJ1-5,CAWSDYSNQPQHF
TRBV7-2,TRBD2,TRBJ2-1,CASSPGGGYNEQFF
TRBV6-5,-,TRBJ1-2,CASSYSPLYGYTF
TRBV6-4,-,TRBJ1-4,CASSEQHGGSEKLFF
TRBV6-1,TRBD1,TRBJ2-4,CASKGTGVAKNIQYF
TRBV27,TRBD2,TRBJ2-2,CASRGSGAMNTGELFF
TRBV30,TRBD2,TRBJ2-5,CAWRAMGGVRETQYF
TRBV10-3,-,TRBJ2-3,CATRGSSGNSGTDTQYF
TRBV6-5,-,TRBJ2-4,CARGQVVGGKDIQYF
TRBV6-5,-,TRBJ2-7,CASGSKTYEQYF
TRBV30,-,TRBJ1-2,CAWSGGAWDYGYTF
TRBV30,-,TRBJ1-1,CAWRGLGYSSEAFF
TRBV5-4,TRBD1,TRBJ1-2,CASSSSGTGGLSTF
TRBV6-9,TRBD1,TRBJ2-1,CASRIQGAPYNEQFF
TRBV6-5,-,TRBJ1-1,CASTKPGKYEAFF
TRBV6-6,-,TRBJ2-5,CASSYGVTETQYF
TRBV11-3,-,TRBJ2-7,CASSQPLGAPTYEQYF
TRBV15,-,TRBJ1-2,CATSEGRQYGYTF
TRBV7-2,-,TRBJ1-2,CASSRQVNGYTF
TRBV4-3,TRBD2,TRBJ2-1,CASSQVKTSGRSSYNEQFF
TRBV15,-,TRBJ2-7,CATSRDRGWDEQYF
TRBV7-2,-,TRBJ1-4,CASSFRRATNEKLFF
TRBV5-4,-,TRBJ2-5,CASSISAGETQYF
TRBV4-1,TRBD1,TRBJ2-1,CASSPLVGQGSYNEQFF
TRBV11-2,-,TRBJ1-1,CASSPPFRVGTEAFF
TRBV13,TRBD1,TRBJ1-1,CASSLVGQGIAEAFF
TRBV15,TRBD1,TRBJ2-5,CATSRDKRQGETQYF
TRBV10-2,-,TRBJ2-7,CASRASDPYEQYF
TRBV19,-,TRBJ2-5,CASKGVGETQYF